There are many counts of the clone carrying this TCR beta chain. The CDR3 spans 15 residues. Trimming took off 5 bases at V and 6 bases at J, with 17 bases between the two ends. Germline-derived CDR1 and CDR2 are MNHNS and SASEGT. This record comes from a study of T cells in Graves' hyperthyroidism and ophthalmopathy. Template material for amplifying TCR beta CDR3 regions consisted of RNA transcripts. The study used the HTBI primer set for a first-round RT-PCR of the TCR CDR3. TCRdb processed the multiplex PCR reads anew with MiXCR; each CDR3 protein has one entry. The sample gives about 400,000 distinct CDR3 sequences, about 15% of which show up once; under 15% is in the top ten.

The material sequenced was blood. The receptor's source is a man between 18 and 35 years old with Graves' ophthalmopathy. The J gene is TRBJ2-1, the V gene TRBV6-1; the D call may be TRBD1 or TRBD2 (6 bases each). CDR3 loop: CASSYGGGPTNEQFF. The CDR3 nucleotides are TGTGCCAGCAGTTACGGAGGGGGGCCGACCAATGAGCAGTTCTTC.